This T cell receptor (beta chain) was recovered during a study of shared clonotypes between healthy human individuals. The assay ran at deep level. Assay: immunoSEQ multiplex PCR; the TCRdb copy retains only in-frame clones and omits some. This sample carries a few million clones, approximately 96% of them seen once, and the ten largest clones take over 0.1%. This clone appeared once. Antigen: not known. One end of the junction fails to match germline, which may point to a read error. Whole-study results and caveats: The genetic and exposure-history diversity represented was limited by few donors. The sampled material consisted only of blood, and tissue repertoires are likely to differ. Rarefaction exposed incomplete sorted-subset sequencing despite large depth.

This CDR3 has 12 residues. Germline loops: CDR1 SEHNR, CDR2 FQNEAQ (reference sequence). The clonotype was recovered from a man between 18 and 29 years old in good health. Sequencing was done on a sample of naive CD4+ T cells sorted from blood. Subset of the sample: CD45RA+ positively selected. The J gene is TRBJ2-5, the V gene TRBV7-9, with D possibly being TRBD1 (7 bases). The CDR3 spells CGCGDSKETQYF. The CDR3 bases are TGCGGATGCGGGGACAGCAAAGAGACCCAGTACTTC.